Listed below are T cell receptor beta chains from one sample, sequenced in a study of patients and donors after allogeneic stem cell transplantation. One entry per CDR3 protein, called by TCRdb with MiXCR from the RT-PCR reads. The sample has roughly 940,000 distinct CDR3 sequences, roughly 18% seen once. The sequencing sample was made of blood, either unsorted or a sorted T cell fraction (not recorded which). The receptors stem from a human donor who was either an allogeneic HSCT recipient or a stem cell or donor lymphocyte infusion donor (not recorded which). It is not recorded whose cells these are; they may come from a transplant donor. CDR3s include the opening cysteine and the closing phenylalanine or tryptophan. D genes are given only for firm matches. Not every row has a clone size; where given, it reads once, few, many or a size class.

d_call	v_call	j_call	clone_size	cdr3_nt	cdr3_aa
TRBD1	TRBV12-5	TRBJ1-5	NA	TGTGCTAGTGGTTTGGTGGTGGGGGACAGCAGTTTTTATAGCAATCAGCCCCAGCATTTT	CASGLVVGDSSFYSNQPQHF
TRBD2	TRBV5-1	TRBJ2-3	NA	TGCGCCAGCAGCTTGAATCCCGGGAGGGGGGATACGCAGTATTTT	CASSLNPGRGDTQYF
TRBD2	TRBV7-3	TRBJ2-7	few	TGTGCCAGCAGCTTACAGGGAGGGGTCTCCTACGAGCAGTACTTC	CASSLQGGVSYEQYF
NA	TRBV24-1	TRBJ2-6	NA	TGTGCCACCAGTCCCCTTGGACGTTTCTCTGGGGCCAACGTCCTGACTTTC	CATSPLGRFSGANVLTF
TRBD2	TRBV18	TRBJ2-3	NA	TGTGCCAGCTCACTACCCTCGGTGACGGGAGGTCCTACCGATACGCAGTATTTT	CASSLPSVTGGPTDTQYF
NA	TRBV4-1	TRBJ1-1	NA	TGCGCCAGCAGCCAAGAGAAGACGGTGGCGGACACTGAAGCTTTCTTT	CASSQEKTVADTEAFF
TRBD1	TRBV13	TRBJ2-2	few	TGTGCCAGCAGATCGGGACAGCTCCTCGGGGAGCTGTTTTTT	CASRSGQLLGELFF
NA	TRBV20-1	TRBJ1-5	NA	TGCAGTGCTACAAAGGGGGTTCAACAGCCCCAGCATTTT	CSATKGVQQPQHF
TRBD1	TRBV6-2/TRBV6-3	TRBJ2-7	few	TGTGCCAGCAGTGACGGGGACAGATCCTACGAGCAGTACTTT	CASSDGDRSYEQYF
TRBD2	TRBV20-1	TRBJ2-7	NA	TGCAGTGCAGCTAGCGGTAGGCCCGAGCAGTACTTC	CSAASGRPEQYF
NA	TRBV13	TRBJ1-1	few	TGTGCCAGCAGCTTAAGACAGACCTACACTGAAGCTTTCTTT	CASSLRQTYTEAFF
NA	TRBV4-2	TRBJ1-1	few	TGTGCCAGCAGCCAAGTTTCAAAACAGAACACTGAAGCTTTCTTT	CASSQVSKQNTEAFF
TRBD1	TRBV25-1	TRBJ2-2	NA	TGTGCCAGCATCGCCGGGGACAGGGACTCCCCGAACACCGGGGAGCTGTTTTTT	CASIAGDRDSPNTGELFF
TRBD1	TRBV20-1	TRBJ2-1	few	TGCAGTGCTAGAGAAACAGGGGGGATGTATGAGCAGTTCTTC	CSARETGGMYEQFF
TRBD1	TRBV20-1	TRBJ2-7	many	TGCAGTGCTTCCCCCTGGACAGGGGAAAACTACGAGCAGTACTTC	CSASPWTGENYEQYF
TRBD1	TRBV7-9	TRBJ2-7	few	TGTGCCAGCAGCAGCCCCCGGGACAGGCTGCTTGAGCAGTACTTC	CASSSPRDRLLEQYF
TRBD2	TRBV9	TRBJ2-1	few	TGTGCCAGCAGCCTACCTGCTAGCGGGGCGTCTGATGAGCAGTTCTTC	CASSLPASGASDEQFF
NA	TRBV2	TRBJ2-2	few	TGTGCCAGCAGTGAAGTGAACACCGGGGAGCTGTTTTTT	CASSEVNTGELFF
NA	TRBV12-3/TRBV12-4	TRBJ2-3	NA	TGTGCCAGCAACGGGCTTAGGACAGATACGCAGTATTTT	CASNGLRTDTQYF
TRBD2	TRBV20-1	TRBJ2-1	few	TGCAGTGCTAGAGATTACGGGGGGGACAATGAGCAGTTCTTC	CSARDYGGDNEQFF